The following is a T cell receptor beta chain sequence with its context. The sample is drawn from a study of blood T cell repertoires in COVID-19. Study context: COVID-19 samples collected from the United States, Italy and Spain covered acute and convalescent phases. The cDNA or gDNA used as material had been derived from T cells, B-cell-depleted T cells, or PBMCs.

In the original processing: Estimation of nucleated cell counts was performed using reference gene primer amplification. Profiling relied on immunoSEQ multiplex PCR, and the TCRdb table lists in-frame clones only, not all of them. The V and J calls and clone size were taken over from that table, and D and trimming were inferred from the DNA. The sample includes more than 140,000 clones, roughly 88% of them seen just once. Germline lookup yields CDR1 ENHRY and CDR2 SYGVKD. This CDR3 is 12 amino acids long. V gave up 11 bases and J gave up 5 bases; unmatched junction bases: 7. The source material was peripheral blood. This receptor was taken from a woman aged 45-59 years in a cohort sampled during active or convalescent COVID-19. This chain uses TRBV10-3 with TRBJ1-1, with TRBD1 identical over 8 bases. CDR3 bases: TGTGCCTTCGGACAGGGCGGTACTGAAGCTTTCTTT. This sequence encodes CAFGQGGTEAFF.